These T cell receptor beta chains were read from a single sample in a study of response to subunit inactivated influenza vaccine. MiXCR was run by TCRdb on the RT-PCR reads, yielding one entry per CDR3 protein. The sample includes more than 600,000 distinct CDR3 sequences, about 18% of them seen just once. The specimen comprised PBMCs from blood, sampled 4 to 6 days after vaccination. These receptors originate from a man aged 45 to 65 who received an inactivated influenza vaccine. Both conserved end residues are part of each CDR3.

v_call: TRBV9
cdr3_aa: CASSGGRSSSYNEQFF

v_call: TRBV12-3/TRBV12-4
cdr3_aa: CASSSDRGPADTQYF

v_call: TRBV5-6
cdr3_aa: CASSTYNNEQFF

v_call: TRBV20-1
cdr3_aa: CSARRTSGGTGVYEQYF

v_call: TRBV5-1
cdr3_aa: CASSLAGARGEKLFF

v_call: TRBV4-3
cdr3_aa: CASSQDWRAGVIDTQYF

v_call: TRBV7-2
cdr3_aa: CASSFTGGTGANEQFF

v_call: TRBV29-1
cdr3_aa: CSVYGAGGSSYNEQFF

v_call: TRBV4-2
cdr3_aa: CASSQVLSGTRSYNEQFF

v_call: TRBV7-7
cdr3_aa: CASSRAGANTGELFF

v_call: TRBV27
cdr3_aa: CASSLMSPTGYEQYF

v_call: TRBV30
cdr3_aa: CALTGLRETQYF

v_call: TRBV6-4
cdr3_aa: CASSDYFGSDTQYF

v_call: TRBV12-3/TRBV12-4
cdr3_aa: CASSPGTATYGYTF

v_call: TRBV4-1
cdr3_aa: CASSREGADEQFF

v_call: TRBV21-1
cdr3_aa: CASSNVGLAGHNEQFF

v_call: TRBV20-1
cdr3_aa: CSAAGGDNYGYTF

v_call: TRBV27
cdr3_aa: CASSLSLRLASSGELFF

v_call: TRBV12-3/TRBV12-4
cdr3_aa: CASSLTDFGKNIQYF

v_call: TRBV20-1
cdr3_aa: CSAREIVGGGEKLFF

v_call: TRBV6-5
cdr3_aa: CASSYWSEQETQYF

v_call: TRBV29-1
cdr3_aa: CSGSSDRGTSGNTIYF

v_call: TRBV7-9
cdr3_aa: CASSTGLAGQEGFF

v_call: TRBV3-1
cdr3_aa: CASSQDSGPYEQYF

v_call: TRBV12-3/TRBV12-4
cdr3_aa: CASSPPRRTYNQPQHF

v_call: TRBV12-3/TRBV12-4
cdr3_aa: CASSFSSGTTGTPYEQYF

v_call: TRBV15
cdr3_aa: CATSRETSGWTYNEQFF

v_call: TRBV6-1
cdr3_aa: CASSEGPKYGYTF

v_call: TRBV20-1
cdr3_aa: CSATRLAGGSYEQYF

v_call: TRBV6-2/TRBV6-3
cdr3_aa: CASSVHRDRGLGNIQYF

v_call: TRBV25-1
cdr3_aa: CASSEPAGTYEQYF

v_call: TRBV3-1
cdr3_aa: CASSQDLAGGLCF

v_call: TRBV12-3/TRBV12-4
cdr3_aa: CASSSWDGHEAFF

v_call: TRBV29-1
cdr3_aa: CSVEPGDRGYTF

v_call: TRBV6-1
cdr3_aa: CASSPGTGFEKLFF

v_call: TRBV5-1
cdr3_aa: CASSLQTGATSGNEQFF

v_call: TRBV4-2
cdr3_aa: CASSQVGAGGAGDTQYF

v_call: TRBV21-1
cdr3_aa: CASSEAVGVAGGISTDTQYF

v_call: TRBV20-1
cdr3_aa: CSALTGTSKNIQYF

v_call: TRBV12-3/TRBV12-4
cdr3_aa: CASSLGQYGYTF

v_call: TRBV7-9
cdr3_aa: CASRGPTDYEQYF

v_call: TRBV5-6
cdr3_aa: CASSQWVAIWNEQYF

v_call: TRBV5-6
cdr3_aa: CASWTQGAYTDTQYF

v_call: TRBV29-1
cdr3_aa: CSVGRQPNQPQHF

v_call: TRBV28
cdr3_aa: CASRGQWEYGYTF

v_call: TRBV7-2
cdr3_aa: CASSLTDGNTEAFF

v_call: TRBV4-3
cdr3_aa: CASSPLGVGEQFF

v_call: TRBV28
cdr3_aa: CASSPRGGRMHEQYF

v_call: TRBV12-3/TRBV12-4
cdr3_aa: CASRRGQGISPLHF

v_call: TRBV6-2/TRBV6-3
cdr3_aa: CASRNRMNTEAFF

v_call: TRBV10-3
cdr3_aa: CAISEIGGPSSGYEQFF

v_call: TRBV9
cdr3_aa: CASSVARGRQGAFF

v_call: TRBV12-3/TRBV12-4
cdr3_aa: CASRAGTSGSIYEQYF

v_call: TRBV4-2
cdr3_aa: CASSQVGGAGDIQYF

v_call: TRBV12-3/TRBV12-4
cdr3_aa: CASFQGYNSPLHF